These 4 T cell receptor beta chains were all obtained from the same sample, sequenced in a study of control samples from healthy donors and cancer patients. The data were produced by immunoSEQ multiplex PCR, yet TCRdb's version contains in-frame clones alone and is incomplete. The table includes 13,000 to 15,000 clones, around 77% detected once. Input material: formalin-fixed, paraffin-embedded tissue. Source of these receptors: a female donor with lung cancer.

This sequence joins TRBV7-6 and TRBJ1-5, with 8 bases fitting TRBD1. The better agreement between TRBJ2-3 and the DNA end casts doubt on the J call. Germline CDR1 and CDR2: SGHVS and FNYEAQ. The CDR3 runs to 13 residues. The CDR3 is CASSQGAGQPQYF. The CDR3, as DNA: TGTGCCAGCAGTCAGGGGGCAGGTCAGCCTCAGTATTTT.

The table lists this clone with a count of one. This chain links TRBV6-5 with TRBJ2-5; the D is unclear. V lost 0 bases and J lost 5, with 7 bases in between. This CDR3 contains 13 residues. Germline V CDR1 and CDR2: MNHEY, SVGAGI. The CDR3 nucleotides are TGTGCCAGCAGTTACTCGTCCATGGAGACCCAGTACTTC. Protein sequence: CASSYSSMETQYF.

A single count supports this clone. This rearrangement joins TRBV4-3 to TRBJ1-4, with TRBD1 identical over 7 bases. CDR3 length: 16 amino acids. CDR1 is LGHNA and CDR2 is YSLEER in the germline V gene. The J segment lost 6 bases and the V segment lost 0 bases, leaving 7 bases of the junction unmatched. CDR3 nucleotides: TGCGCCAGCAGCCAAGATGGGGGCAGGGGGGATGAAAAACTGTTTTTT. Its translation: CASSQDGGRGDEKLFF.

The CDR3 DNA is TGTGCCAGCTCACCAACTCCGGGACAGGATGGCTACACCTTC. Its translation: CASSPTPGQDGYTF. This chain joins TRBV18 and TRBJ1-2; the match to TRBD1 covers 8 bases. J was trimmed by 6 bases and V by 2 bases; bases with no gene match: 5. CDR1 is KGHSH and CDR2 is LQKENI in the germline V gene. The CDR3 length is 14 residues.